The 4 T cell receptor beta chains given below trace back to one sample, sequenced in a study of T cell repertoires in cytomegalovirus infection. MiXCR, run by TCRdb on the reads, gives a single entry per CDR3 protein. The table lists more than 650,000 distinct CDR3 sequences, about a third of them singletons. The sequencing input was PBMCs. The receptors stem from a human donor in good health (CMV status not recorded). Some clones in this sample may be carry-over from other donors' samples.

This clonotype was seen a few times. The chain uses TRBV5-6 and TRBJ1-2; D not resolved. This CDR3 has 14 amino acids. V gave up 0 bases and J gave up 2 bases, with 8 bases separating them. The V gene's germline CDR1 is SGHDT and CDR2 YYEEEE. The DNA of the CDR3 is TGTGCCAGCAGCTTGGAGGCAATCAACTATGGCTACACCTTC. Translating it yields CASSLEAINYGYTF.

This clonotype showed up just a few times. This rearrangement joins TRBV7-2 to TRBJ2-7; TRBD2 might be the D (5 bases). Trimming pared 1 base from V and 4 bases from J, leaving 14 bases between. CDR1 SGHTA and CDR2 FQGNSA come from the germline V gene. The CDR3 is 15 amino acids. The CDR3: CASSLVDGISYEQYF. The CDR3 coding sequence is TGTGCCAGCAGCTTAGTAGACGGGATTTCATACGAGCAGTACTTC.

This chain uses TRBV12-3 or TRBV12-4 with TRBJ2-7, with 14 bases matching TRBD2. This CDR3 has 18 residues. V gave up 3 bases and J gave up 2 bases; unmatched junction bases: 9. The CDR3 DNA sequence: TGTGCCAGCAGTTTGGGTCGGACTAGCGGGAGGATCACCTACGAGCAGTACTTC. Residues: CASSLGRTSGRITYEQYF.

In its sample, this clonotype was seen a few times. The CDR3 nucleotides read TGTGCCAGCAGCTTTGGACTAGCGGGAGGGCCATGGGAGACCCAGTACTTC. Its translation: CASSFGLAGGPWETQYF. The V and J genes are TRBV7-8 and TRBJ2-5; TRBD2 matches 15 bases. Trimming at V came to 3 bases and at J to 5 bases, leaving 7 bases not matched to a gene. This CDR3 spans 17 amino acids. CDR1 and CDR2 from the germline V gene are SGHVS and FQNEAQ.